Each of the 27 T cell receptor beta chains below was sequenced from the same sample in a study of cytomegalovirus exposure and HLA in healthy donors. PCR used 60 Vbeta primers and 13 Jbeta primers. Clones were read by immunoSEQ multiplex PCR, and TCRdb kept only the in-frame ones, dropping some. The table shows under 200,000 clones, with roughly 80% occurring only once. The sample was PBMCs. These receptors were taken from a woman younger than 45 in good health and CMV-seropositive.

The genes are TRBV7-8 and TRBJ2-3; the D gene is possibly TRBD1 (5 bases). The CDR3 is made up of 16 amino acids. Germline V gene lookup returns CDR1 SGHVS and CDR2 FQNEAQ. V gave up 5 bases and J gave up 2 bases, with 17 bases separating them. In nucleotides, the CDR3 is TGTGCCAGCAGCGCGCTGGGGCGGCAAGTCACAGATACGCAGTATTTT. It yields the protein CASSALGRQVTDTQYF.

The genes are TRBV6-1 and TRBJ2-2; 7 bases align to TRBD1. V dropped 1 base and J dropped 5; count of bases not matched to a gene: 7. Germline CDR1 and CDR2: MNHNS and SASEGT. There are 16 residues in the CDR3. CDR3 nucleotide sequence: TGTGCCAGCAGTGAAGAAGTGATGGACAGGACCGGGGAGCTGTTTTTT. This codes for CASSEEVMDRTGELFF.

The V and J genes are TRBV6-6 and TRBJ2-7; TRBD1 is a possible D gene (5 bases). Germline V gene lookup returns CDR1 MNHNY and CDR2 SVGAGI (reference sequence). The CDR3 is 16 amino acids. With 2 bases removed from V and 2 bases from J, the gap between germline ends came to 16 bases. The CDR3, as DNA: TGTGCCAGCAGTTACCTCCTCAAAGGGGCCCCCTACGAGCAGTACTTC. It specifies CASSYLLKGAPYEQYF.

The gene calls are TRBV7-2 and TRBJ1-5; D is perhaps TRBD1 (6 bases). V was shortened by 2 bases and J by 0 bases, with 14 bases between the two germline ends. Germline lookup yields CDR1 SGHTA and CDR2 FQGNSA. The CDR3 runs to 17 residues. The DNA for the CDR3 is TGTGCCAGCAGCTTACCGCTGGGACACTATAGCAATCAGCCCCAGCATTTT. It codes for CASSLPLGHYSNQPQHF.

This chain uses TRBV1 with TRBJ1-1; the table's D call, TRBD1, was not checked against the DNA. TRBV1 corresponds to a pseudogene. The CDR3 is made up of 15 amino acids. The CDR3 loop reads CTSSRWDRVAFEAFF. The CDR3 DNA reads as TGCACCAGCAGCCGATGGGACAGGGTCGCATTTGAAGCTTTCTTT.

This clone has only one observation. This rearrangement joins TRBV5-1 to TRBJ2-1, with 7 bases aligning to TRBD2. The trim removed 4 bases at V and 3 bases at J, leaving 10 bases unmatched. The V gene's germline CDR1 is SGHRS and CDR2 YFSETQ. This CDR3 comprises 16 residues. CDR3 bases: TGCGCCAGCAGCCACCCTAGCGGTTTAAACTACAATGAGCAGTTCTTC. This translates into CASSHPSGLNYNEQFF.

The chain recombines TRBV27 with TRBJ2-5, with TRBD1 as a possible D gene (5 bases). Germline V gene sequence: CDR1 MNHEY, CDR2 SMNVEV (reference sequence). V dropped 4 bases and J dropped 1 base, with 10 bases sitting between them. This CDR3 is built from 14 residues. CDR3 nucleotide sequence: TGTGCCAGCAGTTCTTACAGGACCCAAGAGACCCAGTACTTC. Translated, it gives CASSSYRTQETQYF.

This chain uses TRBV10-3 with TRBJ2-7; 9 nucleotides agree with TRBD2. This CDR3 comprises 15 residues. Germline V CDR1 and CDR2: ENHRY, SYGVKD. V lost 4 bases, J lost 6 bases, and 10 bases stayed unmatched. CDR3 nucleotides: TGTGCCATCAGTGGATCGACTAGCGGCAGCGGCGAGCAGTACTTC. Amino acid sequence: CAISGSTSGSGEQYF.

Comment on this clone: At the DNA level, this CDR3 is encoded by other sequences in the same sample as well. The chain couples TRBV6-5 to TRBJ1-5; 8 nucleotides align to TRBD1. The CDR3 spans 13 residues. V shed 6 bases and J 7 bases; nucleotides not matched to a gene: 5. Per germline, CDR1 MNHEY and CDR2 SVGAGI. CDR3 loop: CASRRTGSQPQHF. As DNA, the CDR3 is TGTGCCAGCAGACGGACAGGGAGCCAGCCCCAGCATTTT.

This clone has just a few counts. The chain employs TRBV4-3 and TRBJ1-4; D gene unclear. The CDR3 spans 15 residues. CDR1 LGHNA and CDR2 YSLEER come from the germline V gene. The V end lost 5 bases, the J end lost 6 bases, and 16 bases lay between the germline ends. CDR3 nucleotide sequence: TGCGCCAGCAGCATTGAATTGGGGAGAGATGAAAAACTGTTTTTT. This sequence encodes CASSIELGRDEKLFF.

The chain employs TRBV7-2 and TRBJ2-7; 9 bases align to TRBD2. The CDR3 is 16 residues long. Looked up from germline, CDR1 is SGHTA and CDR2 is FQGNSA. Trimming cost V 4 bases and J 0 bases; bases outside gene matches: 7. CDR3 DNA sequence: TGTGCCAGCAGCTCCCGAAGCGGGGGGAACTCCTACGAGCAGTACTTC. Its protein is CASSSRSGGNSYEQYF.

The CDR3 is CASKPSPYNEQFF. The CDR3 DNA reads as TGCGCCAGCAAACCTAGCCCATACAATGAGCAGTTCTTC. The chain recombines TRBV10-2 with TRBJ2-1, with a tentative D call TRBD2 (5 bases). The V end was cut by 7 bases, the J end by 4 bases, with 11 bases between. CDR1 is WSHSY and CDR2 is SAAADI in the germline V gene. The CDR3 has 13 amino acids.

This clone has more than one count but fewer than ten. The V gene is TRBV25-1, the J gene TRBJ1-1, with D hard to call. The CDR3 runs to 15 residues. Germline V gene sequence: CDR1 MGHDK, CDR2 SYGVNS. Trimming shortened V by 0 bases and J by 0 bases, and 8 bases separated the two germline ends. CDR3 nucleotides: TGTGCCAGCAGTGAATATACGGTCCTGAACACTGAAGCTTTCTTT. This sequence encodes CASSEYTVLNTEAFF.

V usage is TRBV29-1 and J usage is TRBJ2-5; D ambiguous. V lost 0 bases, J lost 5 bases, and 4 bases lay in between. CDR3 length: 11 residues. The germline V gene encodes CDR1 SQVTM and CDR2 ANQGSEA. CDR3 protein: CSVEDQETQYF. The CDR3 bases are TGCAGCGTTGAAGATCAGGAGACCCAGTACTTC.

J is TRBJ2-5 and V is TRBV27, with TRBD1 matching over 11 bases. The length of the CDR3 is 15 residues. Germline trimming cut 6 bases from V and 1 base from J; bases unmatched to any gene: 4. Germline V gives CDR1 MNHEY, CDR2 SMNVEV (reference sequence). CDR3 nucleotide sequence: TGTGCCAGCAGGATCGGGACAGGGGGCCAAGAGACCCAGTACTTC. It is translated as CASRIGTGGQETQYF.

This rearrangement joins TRBV11-2 to TRBJ2-1; 8 positions match TRBD1. V lost 4 bases to trimming and J lost 7 bases; unmatched junction nucleotides: 0. Germline V lookup: CDR1 SGHAT, CDR2 FQNNGV. This CDR3 is built from 12 residues. The CDR3 region has the DNA TGTGCCAGCAGCTGGACAGGGAATGAGCAGTTCTTC. Protein sequence: CASSWTGNEQFF.

This clone was observed once. The junction shows a germline mismatch at one end, possibly a read error. This rearrangement joins TRBV9 to TRBJ1-2, with no clear D. This CDR3 has 14 residues. CDR1 is SGDLS and CDR2 is YYNGEE in the germline V gene. Written as DNA, the CDR3 is TGTGCCAGCAGATCAGAGTTGACTAACTACGGCTACACCTTC. Its translation: CASRSELTNYGYTF.

The chain recombines TRBV7-9 with TRBJ1-4; D is ambiguous. Trimming took 8 bases from V and 0 from J, leaving 10 bases between them. The germline V gene has CDR1 SEHNR and CDR2 FQNEAQ (reference sequence). The CDR3 is made up of 14 amino acids. The CDR3 DNA follows: TGTGCCAGCGCACGCCGCGCAACTAATGAAAAACTGTTTTTT. Translating gives CASARRATNEKLFF. Complete variable domain (other parts from reference TRBV7-9 and TRBJ1-4): DTGVSQNPRHKITKRGQNVTFRCDPISEHNRLYWYRQTLGQGPEFLTYFQNEAQLEKSRLLSDRFSAERPKGSFSTLEIQRTEQGDSAMYLCASARRATNEKLFFGSGTQLSVL.

This clone was observed a handful of times. The V call is TRBV5-4, the J call TRBJ1-1; tentative D call: TRBD1 (5 bases). The V gene's germline CDR1 is SGHNT and CDR2 YYREEE (reference sequence). V lost 4 bases and J lost 8, with 9 bases in between. The CDR3 loop spans 11 amino acids. This CDR3 is CASSAGTEAFF. In nucleotides, the CDR3 is TGTGCCAGCAGCGCGGGGACGGAAGCTTTCTTT.

The chain combines TRBV11-2 with TRBJ2-7, with D possibly TRBD2 on 5 matching bases. Germline values: CDR1 SGHAT, CDR2 FQNNGV. The V and J ends lost 2 bases and 2 bases respectively, with 7 bases between them. The CDR3 has 13 residues. CDR3 sequence (DNA): TGTGCCAGCAGCTTACCGGGAACCTACGAGCAGTACTTC. This sequence encodes CASSLPGTYEQYF. Full variable domain (remainder filled in from reference TRBV11-2 and TRBJ2-7): EAGVAQSPRYKIIEKRQSVAFWCNPISGHATLYWYQQILGQGPKLLIQFQNNGVVDDSQLPKDRFSAERLKGVDSTLKIQPAKLEDSAVYLCASSLPGTYEQYFGPGTRLTVT.

The CDR3 DNA reads as TGTGCCAGCAGCCTTGACCCCCAGGTGAATCAGCCCCAGCATTTT. This sequence encodes CASSLDPQVNQPQHF. This chain links TRBV4-2 with TRBJ1-5, with no clear D. With 4 bases removed from V and 4 bases from J, the gap between germline ends came to 14 bases. Germline CDR1 LGHNA, CDR2 YNFKEQ. The CDR3 loop spans 15 amino acids.

The V gene is TRBV29-1, the J gene TRBJ1-2; D uncertain. In germline, CDR1 is SQVTM, CDR2 ANQGSEA. The length of the CDR3 is 12 residues. Trimming took 4 bases from V and 5 from J, leaving 11 bases between them. CDR3 loop: CSVGWSDYGYTF. DNA for the CDR3: TGCAGCGTTGGGTGGAGCGATTATGGCTACACCTTC.

This chain connects TRBV4-1 to TRBJ2-3, with D maybe TRBD2 (6 bases). This CDR3 region has 15 residues. Germline-derived CDR1 and CDR2 are MGHRA and YSYEKL. Deletions cut 3 bases from V and 6 bases from J, with 16 bases between. In DNA form, the CDR3 reads TGCGCCAGCAGCCACCCCCTCGCGGGGCGCGATACGCAGTATTTT. Protein product: CASSHPLAGRDTQYF.

The gene calls are TRBV7-2 and TRBJ2-4, with no clear D. V was shortened by 2 bases and J by 0 bases, with 8 bases between the two germline ends. Germline lookup yields CDR1 SGHTA and CDR2 FQGNSA. The CDR3 totals 15 residues. In nucleotides, the CDR3 is TGTGCCAGCAGCTTAACAGCCGTAGCCAAAAACATTCAGTACTTC. As protein: CASSLTAVAKNIQYF.

The chain combines TRBV13 with TRBJ2-7; tentative D call: TRBD1 (6 bases). V lost 2 bases, J lost 2 bases, and 16 bases lay in between. The CDR3 runs 16 residues. Germline lookup yields CDR1 PRHDT and CDR2 FYEKMQ (reference sequence). CDR3 in DNA: TGTGCCAGCAGCTTACAAGGCCAGGGGAGCGCCTACGAGCAGTACTTC. It encodes CASSLQGQGSAYEQYF.

This rearrangement joins TRBV7-9 to TRBJ1-1, with 7 nucleotides matching TRBD1. The germline V gene encodes CDR1 SEHNR and CDR2 FQNEAQ (reference sequence). The V gene end was trimmed by 1 base and the J gene end by 8 bases; junction bases not matched to a gene: 4. This CDR3 region has 13 residues. The CDR3 DNA reads TGTGCCAGCAGCTTAGAGACAGGGATCGAAGCTTTCTTT. As protein: CASSLETGIEAFF.

This sequence joins TRBV14 and TRBJ2-3, with a possible D match to TRBD1 (6 bases). There are 13 residues in the CDR3. From germline, CDR1 is SGHDN and CDR2 FVKESK. The germline V and J ends were trimmed by 4 bases and 10 bases, with 15 bases remaining between them. In nucleotides, the CDR3 is TGTGCCAGCAGCCGACGTACAGGGCGCCCGCAGTATTTT. Amino acid sequence: CASSRRTGRPQYF.